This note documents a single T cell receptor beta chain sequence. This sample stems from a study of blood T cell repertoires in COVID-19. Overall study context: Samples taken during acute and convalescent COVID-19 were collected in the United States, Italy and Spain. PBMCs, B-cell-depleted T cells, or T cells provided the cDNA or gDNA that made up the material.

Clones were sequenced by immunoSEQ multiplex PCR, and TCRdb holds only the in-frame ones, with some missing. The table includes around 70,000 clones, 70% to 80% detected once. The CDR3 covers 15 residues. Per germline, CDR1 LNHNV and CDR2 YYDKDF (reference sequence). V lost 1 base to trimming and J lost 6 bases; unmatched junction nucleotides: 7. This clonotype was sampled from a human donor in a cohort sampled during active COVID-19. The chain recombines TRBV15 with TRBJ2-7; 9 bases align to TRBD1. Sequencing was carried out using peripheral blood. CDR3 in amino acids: CATSRGGTGTGEQYF. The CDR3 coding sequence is TGTGCCACCAGCAGAGGGGGGACAGGGACGGGCGAGCAGTACTTC. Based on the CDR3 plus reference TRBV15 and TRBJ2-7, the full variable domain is DAMVIQNPRYQVTQFGKPVTLSCSQTLNHNVMYWYQQKSSQAPKLLFHYYDKDFNNEADTPDNFQSRRPNTSFCFLDIRSPGLGDTAMYLCATSRGGTGTGEQYFGPGTRLTVT.